The 32 T cell receptor beta chains listed next were all sequenced from one sample in a study of tumor-infiltrating lymphocytes in primary liver carcinoma. The tissue used was unsorted bulk material of about 19-30 mg. RNA and DNA were co-extracted from it with the AllPrep DNA/RNA mini kit. A primer in the constant region served to generate TCR beta cDNA from 500 ng of total RNA. Libraries for TCR beta were built through three nested multiplex PCR rounds, which together made up a slightly modified ARM-PCR procedure. It was with TRBV1-TRBV30 forward primers and a C-beta reverse primer that the first two PCR rounds were run, at around 11 cycles each. MiXCR was run by TCRdb on the multiplex PCR reads, yielding one entry per CDR3 protein. Among about 190,000 distinct CDR3 sequences listed, over 80% were seen once. Sequencing input: tumor tissue from primary liver carcinoma. These TCRs come from a middle-aged man with primary liver carcinoma and hepatitis B virus infection.

A remark on this clonotype: At one end, the junction sequence differs from germline, possibly due to a read error. The chain employs TRBV4-3 and TRBJ2-3; D uncertain. The CDR3 has 14 residues. The germline V gene has CDR1 LGHNA and CDR2 YSLEER. The CDR3 protein is CASNQDHGTDTQYF. CDR3 in DNA: TGCGCCAGCAACCAAGATCATGGTACAGATACGCAGTATTTT.

A remark on this clonotype: This may arise from a read error, as a much more abundant clone is one base away. The rearrangement links TRBV7-9 to TRBJ2-5; D gene unclear. V shed 5 bases and J shed 5 bases, with 9 bases lying between them. The CDR3 runs to 12 residues. Germline CDR1 is SEHNR and CDR2 is FQNEAQ (reference sequence). The CDR3 spells CASSIPTETQYF. The CDR3 DNA reads as TGTGCCAGCAGCATCCCAACCGAGACCCAGTACTTC.

On this clonotype itself: Germline is not matched at one junction end, which may reflect a read error. This chain uses TRBV6-2 or TRBV6-3 with TRBJ1-5; D call uncertain. CDR3 length: 12 amino acids. Germline V CDR1 and CDR2: MNHEY, SVGEGT. In DNA form, the CDR3 reads TGTGCCAACAGTTCAGGAAGTATGCCCCAGCATTTT. Amino acids: CANSSGSMPQHF.

As regards this clonotype: In this CDR3 the conserved last residue, phenylalanine or tryptophan, is missing, so a read error is likely. This chain links TRBV29-1 with TRBJ1-1; unclear D gene. CDR3 length: 15 amino acids. Germline V gene sequence: CDR1 SQVTM, CDR2 ANQGSEA. V lost 5 bases and J 1 base, leaving 17 bases between the germline ends. DNA for the CDR3: TGCAGCGTTCAGGAGTCCGGATATCCGAACACTGAAGCTTTCGTT. This encodes CSVQESGYPNTEAFV.

With regard to this clonotype: At one boundary the junction diverges from the germline segment, which might be a read error. The chain links TRBV6-5 to TRBJ1-4, with D maybe TRBD1 (6 bases). This CDR3 region has 15 residues. From germline, CDR1 is MNHEY and CDR2 SVGAGI. CDR3 residues: CASSYASGTSEKPFF. CDR3 bases: TGTGCCAGCAGTTACGCATCAGGGACATCAGAAAAACCGTTTTTT.

This sequence joins TRBV24-1 and TRBJ2-2; D is undetermined. Between the trimmed V and J ends, which lost 5 bases and 4 bases, there was a span of 13 bases. Germline values: CDR1 KGHDR, CDR2 SFDVKD. The CDR3 sequence is 15 residues long. CDR3 sequence: CATSVPRDGTGELFF. The CDR3 DNA sequence: TGTGCCACCAGTGTACCGAGAGATGGCACCGGGGAGCTGTTTTTT.

On this clonotype: The junction shows a germline mismatch at one end, possibly a read error. This chain joins TRBV5-1 and TRBJ1-1, with D unresolved. Germline CDR1 SGHRS, CDR2 YFSETQ. The CDR3 totals 16 residues. The CDR3 DNA reads TGCGCCAGCCACCCCGGGCAGAATGGAATGAACACTGAAGCTATCTTT. This translates into CASHPGQNGMNTEAIF.

To note about this clonotype: This sequence may be a read error, since a much larger clone differs from it by one base. This chain links TRBV5-8 with TRBJ2-5, with D perhaps assigned TRBD1 or TRBD2 (5 bases each). The germline gives CDR1 SGHTS, CDR2 YDEGEE. The length of the CDR3 is 13 residues. The CDR3 reads CANSPGPGETQYF. In DNA form, the CDR3 reads TGTGCCAACAGCCCGGGACCTGGAGAGACCCAGTACTTC. The variable domain in full, with the rest retrieved from reference TRBV5-8 and TRBJ2-5, is EAGVTQSPTHLIKTRGQQATLRCSPISGHTSVYWYQQALGLGLQFLLWYDEGEERNRGNFPPRFSGRQFPNYSSELNVNALELEDSALYLCANSPGPGETQYFGPGTRLLVL.

Concerning this clonotype itself: The junction departs from germline at one end; a sequencing error may be responsible. This chain joins TRBV11-2 and TRBJ2-7, with a weak D call TRBD1 (6 bases). This CDR3 region has 15 residues. Germline CDR1 SGHAT, CDR2 FQNNGV. CDR3 DNA sequence: TGTGCCAACAGCTCAGGACAGCTTTACGCGCGCGAGCAGTACTTC. Amino acids: CANSSGQLYAREQYF. Full variable domain (outside the CDR3, taken from reference TRBV11-2 and TRBJ2-7): EAGVAQSPRYKIIEKRQSVAFWCNPISGHATLYWYQQILGQGPKLLIQFQNNGVVDDSQLPKDRFSAERLKGVDSTLKIQPAKLEDSAVYLCANSSGQLYAREQYFGPGTRLTVT.

As for this clonotype: The junction and the germline gene differ at one end; a read error may be behind it. This chain connects TRBV29-1 to TRBJ2-7; D not certain. The CDR3 covers 15 residues. The germline V gene encodes CDR1 SQVTM and CDR2 ANQGSEA. The CDR3 is CSFEDPGWSSDEQYF. In DNA form, the CDR3 reads TGCAGCTTTGAAGATCCAGGATGGAGCTCCGACGAGCAGTACTTC.

Comment on this clonotype: At one end the junction does not follow the germline gene, possibly because of a read error. V usage is TRBV6-1 and J usage is TRBJ2-1, with TRBD2 matching 10 bases. Germline loops: CDR1 MNHNS, CDR2 SASEGT. This CDR3 contains 15 residues. CDR3 bases: TGTGCCAGCGGAGAAGCGGGAGGGATCTACAATGAGGAGTTCTTC. Protein product: CASGEAGGIYNEEFF.

A remark on this clonotype: The junction does not match germline at one end; this may be a read error. The chain carries TRBV6-1 and TRBJ2-1, with D unresolved. The germline V gene has CDR1 MNHNS and CDR2 SASEGT. The CDR3 length is 12 residues. The CDR3 is CASSEVADEHFF. The CDR3 nucleotides are TGTGCCAGTAGTGAAGTAGCCGATGAGCATTTCTTC.

In its sample, this clonotype was seen once. Because the CDR3 is missing its conserved closing phenylalanine or tryptophan, this is likely a read error. The DNA for the CDR3 is TGTGCCAGAGGCCCTAAGGGCCCGTTTGATACGCAGTATCTT. Its translation is CARGPKGPFDTQYL. The chain joins TRBV11-1 to TRBJ2-3; no reliable D call. This CDR3 is built from 14 residues. Per the germline V gene, CDR1 is SGHAT and CDR2 is FQDESV (reference sequence). V lost 9 bases and J lost 6, with 19 bases in between.

This clonotype showed up just once. The conserved closing phenylalanine or tryptophan is absent in this CDR3, likely reflecting a read error. The chain recombines TRBV28 with TRBJ2-1; no reliable D call. Germline CDR1 MDHEN, CDR2 SYDVKM. The CDR3 length is 15 residues. Here the CDR3 reads CASRLISGSYNEQFL. As DNA, the CDR3 is TGTGCCAGCAGACTAATCTCGGGCTCCTATAATGAGCAGTTCTTA.

The chain uses TRBV28 and TRBJ2-2, with D tentatively TRBD1 or TRBD2 (5 bases each). Germline-derived CDR1 and CDR2 are MDHEN and SYDVKM. This CDR3 is built from 15 residues. V was cut by 5 bases and J by 9 bases, with 19 bases left in between. The CDR3 DNA is TGTGCCAGCAGTCACGCCGGGACGGACGTTAGGGAGCTGTTTTTT. It codes for CASSHAGTDVRELFF.

Concerning this clonotype: A junction boundary mismatches the germline segment, possibly from a read error. This rearrangement joins TRBV4-1 to TRBJ2-7; 12 bases fit TRBD2. The CDR3 spans 17 residues. In germline, CDR1 is MGHRA, CDR2 YSYEKL. The CDR3 protein is CASSQEKTSGSVYELYF. In DNA form, the CDR3 reads TGCGCCAGCAGCCAGGAGAAGACTAGCGGGAGTGTTTACGAGCTGTACTTC.

In regard to this clonotype: An end of the junction differs from the germline gene, which may be a read error. This chain links TRBV5-1 with TRBJ1-1; tentatively, D is TRBD1 (5 bases). Germline V gene sequence: CDR1 SGHRS, CDR2 YFSETQ. This CDR3 comprises 13 residues. The CDR3 loop reads CGSSIAGRTEGFF. CDR3 sequence (DNA): TGCGGCAGCAGCATAGCAGGGAGGACTGAAGGTTTCTTT.

The chain employs TRBV11-3 and TRBJ2-1; 10 bases match TRBD2. The CDR3 is 16 residues long. Germline loops: CDR1 SGHNT, CDR2 YENEEA. With V trimmed by 5 bases and J by 5 bases, 9 bases remained unmatched. CDR3 region: CASSTGTSELHNEQFF. DNA of the CDR3: TGTGCCAGCAGCACAGGGACTAGCGAGCTACACAATGAGCAGTTCTTC.

In the case of this clonotype: Compared with germline, one end of the junction differs, possibly owing to a read error. The chain is built from TRBV11-2 and TRBJ2-7; the match to TRBD2 covers 7 bases. CDR1 is SGHAT, CDR2 FQNNGV, per germline. CDR3 length equals 15 residues. The CDR3 loop reads CARSLGLGRSYEQYF. The CDR3 bases are TGTGCCAGGAGCTTAGGACTAGGACGGTCCTACGAACAGTATTTC.

With regard to this clonotype: The junction does not match germline at one end; this may be a read error. The chain links TRBV12-3 or TRBV12-4 to TRBJ1-1, with D perhaps matching TRBD1 (5 bases). The CDR3 is 12 residues long. The CDR3 protein is CASSLDRSEAFF. The CDR3 DNA is TGTGCCAGCAGTTTAGACAGGTCTGAGGCTTTCTTT.

Only a few counts were recorded for this clonotype. The gene calls are TRBV5-1 and TRBJ2-3, with TRBD2 identical over 7 bases. CDR1 is SGHRS and CDR2 is YFSETQ in the germline V gene. The CDR3 sequence is 17 residues long. Unmatched junction bases numbered 11, after V lost 4 bases and J lost 0 bases. CDR3 sequence: CASSLTGGLLSTDTQYF. The CDR3 bases are TGCGCCAGCAGCCTAACGGGAGGCCTCCTTAGCACAGATACGCAGTATTTT.

In regard to this clonotype: A single base separates this from a much larger clone, so it may be a read error. The chain uses TRBV5-1 and TRBJ1-2, with D uncertain. V lost 2 bases, J lost 4 bases, and 12 bases lay in between. The germline CDR1 and CDR2 sequences are SGHRS and YFSETQ. There are 14 residues in the CDR3. In DNA form, the CDR3 reads TGCGCCAGCAGCTTCGAGACAAGGGCCTATGGCTACACCTTC. This sequence encodes CASSFETRAYGYTF.

A note on this clonotype: One end of the junction varies from germline; a read error may be responsible. The chain employs TRBV6-1 and TRBJ2-1, with 8 bases lining up with TRBD2. Germline-derived CDR1 and CDR2 are MNHNS and SASEGT. The CDR3 covers 14 residues. The CDR3 nucleotides are TGTGCCAGCTGGTTCGGGAGGGCCGTCAATGAACAGTTCTTC. Translation: CASWFGRAVNEQFF.

V gene TRBV7-8 combines with J gene TRBJ2-6; 8 bases are a match to TRBD2. The length of the CDR3 is 17 residues. CDR1 is SGHVS and CDR2 is FQNEAQ in the germline V gene. CDR3 in DNA: TGTACCAACAGCTTAGACGGGAGGGGGGCTGGGGCCAACGTCCTGACTTTC. Encoded protein: CTNSLDGRGAGANVLTF. Complete variable domain (other parts from reference TRBV7-8 and TRBJ2-6): GAGVSQSPRYKVAKRGQDVALRCDPISGHVSLFWYQQALGQGPEFLTYFQNEAQLDKSGLPSDRFFAERPEGSVSTLKIQRTQQEDSAVYLCTNSLDGRGAGANVLTFGAGSRLTVL.

As for this clonotype: Mismatch with germline at one junction end may stem from a read error. The chain is built from TRBV11-2 and TRBJ1-1; D not resolved. CDR1 and CDR2 (germline): SGHAT, FQNNGV. The CDR3 length is 13 residues. The CDR3 reads CASSLGPNTEAFF. The CDR3 DNA sequence: TGTGCCAGCAGTTTAGGCCCGAACACTGAAGCCTTCTTT.

As regards this clonotype: The junction departs from germline at one end; a sequencing error may be responsible. The V and J genes are TRBV10-3 and TRBJ2-3, with 13 bases aligning to TRBD2. The germline gives CDR1 ENHRY, CDR2 SYGVKD. This CDR3 contains 13 residues. CDR3 bases: TGTGCGACTGGACTAGCGGGAGCAGATAGGCAGTATTTT. This gives the protein CATGLAGADRQYF.

About this clonotype itself: The junction departs from the called germline gene at one end, perhaps through a read error. The chain has TRBV29-1 and TRBJ2-3; possibly TRBD2 for D (6 bases). The CDR3 sequence is 13 residues long. Germline CDR1 is SQVTM and CDR2 is ANQGSEA. The CDR3 nucleotides read TGCAGCTTCTGGGCAACTAGCACAAATACGCAGTATTTT. This gives the protein CSFWATSTNTQYF.

This clonotype came up once. The junction shows a germline mismatch at one end, possibly a read error. The chain combines TRBV5-6 with TRBJ2-7, with D hard to call. The germline V gene encodes CDR1 SGHDT and CDR2 YYEEEE. This CDR3 spans 14 amino acids. The CDR3 loop is CTSSLDVSSYEQYF. CDR3 coding DNA: TGTACCAGCAGCCTGGACGTAAGCTCCTACGAGCAGTACTTT.

Concerning this clonotype itself: This could be a read error, since a much larger clone is one nucleotide away. The rearrangement joins TRBV13 to TRBJ2-1; tentative D call: TRBD1 (6 bases). The CDR3 is 16 amino acids. Germline CDR1 PRHDT, CDR2 FYEKMQ (reference sequence). The V end lost 3 bases, the J end lost 4 bases, and 16 bases lay between the germline ends. The CDR3 loop is CASSFFRGIHYNEQFF. DNA for the CDR3: TGTGCCAGCAGCTTTTTCAGGGGTATCCATTACAATGAGCAGTTCTTC.

The chain links TRBV29-1 to TRBJ2-7; D remains unclear. The germline gives CDR1 SQVTM, CDR2 ANQGSEA. The CDR3 runs 12 residues. The V end was cut by 7 bases, the J end by 12 bases, with 22 bases between. Here the CDR3 DNA reads TGCAGCGCGGGTTGGGGTAAACACGAGTGGTACTTC. Protein sequence: CSAGWGKHEWYF.

The genes are TRBV6-1 and TRBJ1-2, with a possible D match to TRBD1 (5 bases). The V gene's germline CDR1 is MNHNS and CDR2 SASEGT. This CDR3 contains 15 residues. Here the CDR3 DNA reads TGTGCTAGCGGTGAGGGGAGACTCCAGGGCCGTGGCTACACCTTC. As protein: CASGEGRLQGRGYTF.

This clonotype has just one count. The junction departs from germline at one end; a sequencing error may be responsible. The rearrangement joins TRBV5-4 to TRBJ2-2; D possibly corresponds to TRBD1 (6 bases). The CDR3 has 15 residues. Germline CDR1 is SGHNT and CDR2 is YYREEE (reference sequence). The CDR3 region has the DNA TGTGCCTGCAGCCGCCCAGGGGATCACACCGGGGAGCTGTTTTTT. Translated, it gives CACSRPGDHTGELFF.